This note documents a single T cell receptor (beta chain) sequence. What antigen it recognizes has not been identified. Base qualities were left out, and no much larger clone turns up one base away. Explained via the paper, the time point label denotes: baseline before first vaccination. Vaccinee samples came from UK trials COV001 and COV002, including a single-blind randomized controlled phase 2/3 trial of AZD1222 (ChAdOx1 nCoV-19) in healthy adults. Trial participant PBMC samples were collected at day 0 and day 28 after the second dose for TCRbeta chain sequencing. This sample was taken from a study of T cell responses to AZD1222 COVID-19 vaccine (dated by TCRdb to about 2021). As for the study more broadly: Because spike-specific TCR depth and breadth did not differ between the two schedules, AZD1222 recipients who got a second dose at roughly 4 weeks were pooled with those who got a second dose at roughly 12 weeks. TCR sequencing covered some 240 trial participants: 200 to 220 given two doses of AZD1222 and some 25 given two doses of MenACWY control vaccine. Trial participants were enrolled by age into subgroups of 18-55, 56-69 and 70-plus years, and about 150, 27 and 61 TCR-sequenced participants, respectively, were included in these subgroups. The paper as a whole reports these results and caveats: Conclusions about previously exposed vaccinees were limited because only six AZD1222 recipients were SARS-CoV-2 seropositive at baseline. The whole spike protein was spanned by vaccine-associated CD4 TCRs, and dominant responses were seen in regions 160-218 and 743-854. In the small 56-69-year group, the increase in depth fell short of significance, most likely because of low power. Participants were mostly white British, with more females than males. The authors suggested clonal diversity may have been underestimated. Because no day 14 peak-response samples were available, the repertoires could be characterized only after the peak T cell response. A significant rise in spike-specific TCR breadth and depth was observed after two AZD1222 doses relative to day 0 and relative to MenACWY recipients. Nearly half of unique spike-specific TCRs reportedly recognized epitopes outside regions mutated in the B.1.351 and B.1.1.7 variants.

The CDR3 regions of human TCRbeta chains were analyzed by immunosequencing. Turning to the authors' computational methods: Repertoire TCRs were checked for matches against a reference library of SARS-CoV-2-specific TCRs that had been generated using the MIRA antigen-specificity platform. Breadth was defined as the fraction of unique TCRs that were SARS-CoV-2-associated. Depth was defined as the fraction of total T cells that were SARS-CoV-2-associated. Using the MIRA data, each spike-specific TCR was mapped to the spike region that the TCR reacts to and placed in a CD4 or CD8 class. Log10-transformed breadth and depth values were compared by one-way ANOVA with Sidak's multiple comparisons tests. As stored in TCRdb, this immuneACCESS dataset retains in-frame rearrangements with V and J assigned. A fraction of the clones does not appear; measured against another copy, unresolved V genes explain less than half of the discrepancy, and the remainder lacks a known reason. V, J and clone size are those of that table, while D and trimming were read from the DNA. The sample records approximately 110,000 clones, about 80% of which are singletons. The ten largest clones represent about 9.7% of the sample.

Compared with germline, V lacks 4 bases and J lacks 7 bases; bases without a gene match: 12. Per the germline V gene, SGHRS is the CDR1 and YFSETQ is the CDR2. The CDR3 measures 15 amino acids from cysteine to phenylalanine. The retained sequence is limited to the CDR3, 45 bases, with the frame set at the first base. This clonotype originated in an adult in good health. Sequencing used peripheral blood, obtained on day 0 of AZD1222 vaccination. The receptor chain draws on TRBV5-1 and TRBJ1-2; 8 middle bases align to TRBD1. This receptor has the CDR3 CASSLTGVPPPGYTF. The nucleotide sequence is TGCGCCAGCAGCCTGACAGGGGTCCCCCCTCCTGGCTACACCTTC.